These 26 T cell receptor beta chains were sequenced from one sample in a study of blood T cell repertoires in COVID-19. Clones were sequenced by immunoSEQ multiplex PCR, and TCRdb holds only the in-frame ones, with some missing. The table records roughly 380,000 clones, approximately 84% of them present only once. Sequenced input: PBMCs or T cells enriched from blood (not recorded which). The source of these receptors is a woman in her twenties or thirties who had recovered from COVID-19.

V is TRBV6-5 and J is TRBJ2-7, with TRBD1 matching 9 bases. Germline trimming cut 2 bases from V and 7 bases from J; bases unmatched to any gene: 3. The CDR3 is 13 amino acids. Per the germline V gene, CDR1 is MNHEY and CDR2 is SVGAGI. Here the CDR3 DNA reads TGTGCCAGCAGTTACGATGGACAGGGGGAGCAGTACTTC. It yields the protein CASSYDGQGEQYF.

V usage is TRBV24-1 and J usage is TRBJ2-7; D is possibly TRBD2 (6 bases). V was pared by 2 bases and J by 2 bases, with 9 bases between. Germline assignment: CDR1 KGHDR and CDR2 SFDVKD. The length of the CDR3 is 14 residues. The CDR3, as DNA: TGTGCCACCAGTGATTCGGGAGCTCCCTACGAGCAGTACTTC. As protein: CATSDSGAPYEQYF.

The chain is built from TRBV7-9 and TRBJ1-2; the match to TRBD1 covers 7 bases. Unmatched junction bases numbered 5, after V lost 5 bases and J lost 5 bases. The CDR3 sequence is 13 residues long. The germline V gene encodes CDR1 SEHNR and CDR2 FQNEAQ (reference sequence). This CDR3 reads CASSPSGQYGYTF. The CDR3 nucleotides read TGTGCCAGCAGCCCGTCGGGACAGTATGGCTACACCTTC. Drawing the rest from reference TRBV7-9 and TRBJ1-2, the complete variable domain is DTGVSQNPRHKITKRGQNVTFRCDPISEHNRLYWYRQTLGQGPEFLTYFQNEAQLEKSRLLSDRFSAERPKGSFSTLEIQRTEQGDSAMYLCASSPSGQYGYTFGSGTRLTVV.

This chain connects TRBV28 to TRBJ2-5, with a possible D match to TRBD1 (6 bases). The ends were cut back, 5 bases at V and 1 base at J, with 8 bases in the middle. The germline gives CDR1 MDHEN, CDR2 SYDVKM. The CDR3 is made up of 13 amino acids. This CDR3 reads CASSGGPQETQYF. In nucleotides, the CDR3 is TGTGCCAGCAGTGGGGGCCCCCAAGAGACCCAGTACTTC. The complete variable domain, with remaining parts taken from reference TRBV28 and TRBJ2-5, reads DVKVTQSSRYLVKRTGEKVFLECVQDMDHENMFWYRQDPGLGLRLIYFSYDVKMKEKGDIPEGYSVSREKKERFSLILESASTNQTSMYLCASSGGPQETQYFGPGTRLLVL.

In this sample, this clone turned up once. CDR3 sequence (DNA): TGTGCCAGCAGTTTGGTGGCAGGGAATGGCTACACCTTC. It specifies CASSLVAGNGYTF. The chain is built from TRBV12-3 or TRBV12-4 and TRBJ1-2, with D possibly TRBD1 on 5 matching bases. The ends were cut back, 3 bases at V and 6 bases at J, with 11 bases in the middle. This CDR3 has 13 amino acids.

The V gene is TRBV18, the J gene TRBJ1-1, with D possibly being TRBD1 (6 bases). V was pared by 0 bases and J by 7 bases, with 9 bases between. CDR1 and CDR2 from the germline V gene are KGHSH and LQKENI. The CDR3 is 13 amino acids. The CDR3 sequence: CASSPPPGVEAFF. CDR3 in DNA: TGTGCCAGCTCACCACCGCCAGGGGTTGAAGCTTTCTTT.

This sequence joins TRBV25-1 and TRBJ2-2, with D maybe TRBD1 (6 bases). Germline CDR1 MGHDK, CDR2 SYGVNS. CDR3 length: 13 amino acids. Trimming removed 4 bases at V and 12 bases at J, with 15 bases between. The CDR3 nucleotides are TGTGCCAGCAGTGCAATAGACAGGTTTAAGCTGTTTTTT. It encodes CASSAIDRFKLFF. Variable domain in full (rest from reference TRBV25-1 and TRBJ2-2): EADIYQTPRYLVIGTGKKITLECSQTMGHDKMYWYQQDPGMELHLIHYSYGVNSTEKGDLSSESTVSRIRTEHFPLTLESARPSHTSQYLCASSAIDRFKLFFGEGSRLTVL.

This chain uses TRBV11-1 with TRBJ2-7; D is possibly TRBD1 (5 bases). Trimming removed 5 bases from V and 5 bases from J, with 13 bases in between. The CDR3 is made up of 13 amino acids. The germline CDR1 and CDR2 sequences are SGHAT and FQDESV (reference sequence). The CDR3 sequence is CASSQAPRDEQYF. CDR3 coding DNA: TGTGCCAGCAGCCAGGCCCCCAGGGACGAGCAGTACTTC.

This clone was counted a single time. The gene calls are TRBV6-5 and TRBJ2-7; tentatively, D is TRBD1 (6 bases). V lost 6 bases and J 5 bases, leaving 14 bases between the germline ends. The CDR3 consists of 13 residues. Germline loops: CDR1 MNHEY, CDR2 SVGAGI. The chain's CDR3 is CASRKQGSHEQYF. The DNA of the CDR3 is TGTGCCAGCAGAAAACAGGGATCCCACGAGCAGTACTTC.

The chain couples TRBV21-1 to TRBJ1-6. TRBV21-1 is recorded as a pseudogene. CDR3 length equals 16 residues. The CDR3 DNA is TGTGCCAGCACCAAAAAAGGAGCTTTTTATAATTCACCCCTCCACTTT. Residues: CASTKKGAFYNSPLHF.

The V gene is TRBV18, the J gene TRBJ2-1, with TRBD2 identical over 11 bases. CDR1 KGHSH and CDR2 LQKENI come from the germline V gene. The length of the CDR3 is 15 residues. J lost 7 bases, V lost 6 bases, and 8 bases had no gene match. CDR3 DNA sequence: TGTGCCAGCTCTCCCATAGCGGGAGGGGTTAATGAGCAGTTCTTC. Its protein product is CASSPIAGGVNEQFF.

The chain has TRBV29-1 and TRBJ2-1; 12 bases align to TRBD2. V was pared by 1 base and J by 5 bases, with 6 bases of the junction left unmatched. This CDR3 has 16 residues. Germline V gene sequence: CDR1 SQVTM, CDR2 ANQGSEA. CDR3 bases: TGCAGCGTTGAAGGGGAAAGACTAGCGGGGGACAATGAGCAGTTCTTC. This translates into CSVEGERLAGDNEQFF.

V usage is TRBV18 and J usage is TRBJ1-2, with no clear D. CDR3 length equals 14 residues. Deletions cut 4 bases from V and 2 bases from J, with 11 bases between. Germline V gene lookup returns CDR1 KGHSH and CDR2 LQKENI. The CDR3: CASSLSLGNYGYTF. In DNA, the CDR3 is TGTGCCAGCTCACTTTCACTAGGGAACTATGGCTACACCTTC.

The chain has TRBV15 and TRBJ2-7; D ambiguous. This CDR3 has 12 residues. CDR1 is LNHNV, CDR2 YYDKDF, per germline (reference sequence). V was trimmed by 0 bases and J by 9 bases, leaving 9 bases between them. The CDR3 protein is CATSRDQDPQYF. The CDR3 DNA is TGTGCCACCAGCAGAGATCAGGATCCGCAGTACTTC.

The CDR3 bases are TGTGCCAGTAGTACCCTCGGCAATCAGCCCCAGCATTTT. Translated, it gives CASSTLGNQPQHF. The chain couples TRBV19 to TRBJ1-5, with no clear D. This CDR3 is built from 13 residues. The V gene's germline CDR1 is LNHDA and CDR2 SQIVND (reference sequence). V was clipped by 4 bases and J by 2 bases, with 6 bases between them. The full variable domain, its missing parts supplied by reference TRBV19 and TRBJ1-5, is DGGITQSPKYLFRKEGQNVTLSCEQNLNHDAMYWYRQDPGQGLRLIYYSQIVNDFQKGDIAEGYSVSREKKESFPLTVTSAQKNPTAFYLCASSTLGNQPQHFGDGTRLSIL.

The chain combines TRBV7-9 with TRBJ2-5; TRBD2 agrees at 11 bases. V trimming: 6 bases; J trimming: 3 bases; junction bases outside the gene matches: 3. The CDR3 spans 14 residues. Germline V gene lookup returns CDR1 SEHNR and CDR2 FQNEAQ (reference sequence). CDR3 loop: CASSQLAGEETQYF. The CDR3 nucleotides are TGTGCCAGCAGTCAACTAGCGGGAGAAGAGACCCAGTACTTC.

In its sample, this clone was seen once. The chain carries TRBV7-2 and TRBJ2-7; 10 bases map to TRBD2. There are 16 residues in the CDR3. Germline CDR1 SGHTA, CDR2 FQGNSA. Trimming cost V 2 bases and J 2 bases; bases outside gene matches: 6. The CDR3 loop is CASSLFPAGGPYEQYF. CDR3 DNA sequence: TGTGCCAGCAGCTTATTCCCAGCGGGGGGGCCCTACGAGCAGTACTTC.

This clone was observed a single time. The J gene is TRBJ2-1, the V gene TRBV19, with 8 bases lining up with TRBD1. Germline CDR1 LNHDA, CDR2 SQIVND (reference sequence). This CDR3 is 15 amino acids long. V was pared by 3 bases and J by 2 bases, with 3 bases of the junction left unmatched. CDR3 sequence (DNA): TGTGCCAGTAGTATCGGACAGGGCCCCTACAATGAGCAGTTCTTC. Translation: CASSIGQGPYNEQFF.

This chain uses TRBV18 with TRBJ2-5; D is undetermined. The CDR3 covers 14 residues. The germline V gene has CDR1 KGHSH and CDR2 LQKENI. The V end lost 2 bases, the J end lost 2 bases, and 9 bases lay between the germline ends. This CDR3 reads CASSPAADQETQYF. The CDR3 nucleotides are TGTGCCAGCTCACCAGCGGCAGATCAAGAGACCCAGTACTTC.

The J gene is TRBJ1-2, the V gene TRBV28; a possible D gene is TRBD1 (5 bases). V was shortened by 6 bases and J by 0 bases, with 11 bases between the two germline ends. Germline V gene lookup returns CDR1 MDHEN and CDR2 SYDVKM. The CDR3 contains 14 residues. The CDR3 DNA follows: TGTGCCAGCAGACCCCCGACAGCTAACTATGGCTACACCTTC. The encoded protein is CASRPPTANYGYTF.

The genes are TRBV19 and TRBJ2-7; D possibly corresponds to TRBD1 (6 bases). Germline values: CDR1 LNHDA, CDR2 SQIVND (reference sequence). The CDR3 totals 14 residues. Deletions cut 5 bases from V and 5 bases from J, with 16 bases between. CDR3 sequence (DNA): TGTGCCAGTAGTCCGGTGACAGGCTTGCACGAGCAGTACTTC. This translates into CASSPVTGLHEQYF.

This clone was detected once. The chain combines TRBV6-5 with TRBJ1-3, with TRBD1 identical over 8 bases. V was pared by 8 bases and J by 0 bases, with 6 bases of the junction left unmatched. CDR3 length: 15 residues. Germline V gene lookup returns CDR1 MNHEY and CDR2 SVGAGI. CDR3 in amino acids: CASQDRAISGNTIYF. The CDR3 DNA sequence: TGTGCCAGCCAGGACAGGGCCATCTCTGGAAACACCATATATTTT.

The rearrangement links TRBV9 to TRBJ1-6; no clear D gene. CDR1 is SGDLS and CDR2 is YYNGEE in the germline V gene. V shed 0 bases and J shed 7 bases, with 8 bases lying between them. The CDR3 sequence is 14 residues long. This CDR3 reads CASSVDIRNSPLHF. CDR3 sequence (DNA): TGTGCCAGCAGCGTAGATATACGGAATTCACCCCTCCACTTT.

The rearrangement uses TRBV30 and TRBJ2-1, with 10 bases fitting TRBD2. This CDR3 contains 14 residues. The V and J ends lost 7 bases and 6 bases, in that order; junction bases with no gene match: 9. Germline V lookup: CDR1 GTSNPN, CDR2 SVGIG (reference sequence). The CDR3 nucleotides are TGTGCCTCCGACGCTAGCGGGGGCTCCAATGAGCAGTTCTTC. The encoded protein is CASDASGGSNEQFF.

CDR3: CASFGGQEVINEQFF. The CDR3, as DNA: TGTGCCAGCTTTGGGGGACAGGAGGTGATCAATGAGCAGTTCTTC. This chain uses TRBV28 with TRBJ2-1; 8 nucleotides agree with TRBD1. The CDR3 consists of 15 residues. V lost 8 bases, J lost 6 bases, and 12 bases stayed unmatched. Per the germline V gene, CDR1 is MDHEN and CDR2 is SYDVKM.

The V call is TRBV7-3, the J call TRBJ2-3; D is unclear. The CDR3 loop spans 14 amino acids. V lost 2 bases and J 2 bases, leaving 8 bases between the germline ends. The germline V gene has CDR1 SGHTA and CDR2 FQGTGA. CDR3 sequence (DNA): TGTGCCAGCAGCTTAGGGCGAGTCACAGATACGCAGTATTTT. Translated, it gives CASSLGRVTDTQYF.